In this sample, the clone carrying this TCR beta chain turned up once. The antigen is unknown. Germline lookup yields CDR1 MNHEY and CDR2 SVGAGI. Trimming at V came to 0 bases and at J to 2 bases, leaving 4 bases not matched to a gene. The CDR3 extends over 16 amino acids. This sample is part of a study of OX40 agonist ivuxolimab in advanced cancers. Study as a whole: Clinicians treated patients with ivuxolimab, an agonistic anti-OX40 (CD134) antibody. People in dose escalation had one of these cancers: hepatocellular carcinoma, melanoma, renal cell or head and neck cancer. General study results and limits: Those patients achieving a partial response at 0.1-3.0 mg/kg showed among the lowest clonal expansion.

The table came from immunoSEQ multiplex PCR; TCRdb's copy has only in-frame clones and leaves some out. Of about 93,000 clones listed, roughly 90% are singletons. The chain carries TRBV6-5 and TRBJ2-1; 7 bases line up with TRBD2. This TCR came from an adult with an advanced solid tumor such as melanoma, head and neck, liver or kidney cancer. This specimen was CD4+ or CD8+ T cells sorted from blood, taken in a trial of the OX40 agonist ivuxolimab. The CDR3 protein is CASSYSLAEPYNEQFF. The CDR3 bases are TGTGCCAGCAGTTACTCGCTAGCGGAGCCCTACAATGAGCAGTTCTTC.